This is a list of T cell receptor beta chains from one sample in a study of blood T cell repertoires in COVID-19. The data were produced by immunoSEQ multiplex PCR, yet TCRdb's version contains in-frame clones alone and is incomplete. The sample includes over 100,000 clones, 80% to 95% of them seen just once. The sample taken for sequencing was peripheral blood. The receptors here all came from a woman in her 50s with COVID-19, enrolled during active disease. Each CDR3 is given without its conserved first and last residue. Each record gives: V gene, J gene, D gene, CDR3 protein. D genes are given only for firm matches.

V: TRBV5-6
J: TRBJ1-5
D: TRBD1
CDR3: ASSRDRSNQPQH

V: TRBV7-2
J: TRBJ2-1
D: .
CDR3: ASRSPPLRSYNEQF

V: TRBV4-1
J: TRBJ1-6
D: .
CDR3: ASSQQQGRHDSPLH

V: TRBV10-1
J: TRBJ1-1
D: .
CDR3: ASFKFSGGGTEAF

V: TRBV13
J: TRBJ1-1
D: .
CDR3: ASSLVRGAEAF

V: TRBV2
J: TRBJ1-5
D: .
CDR3: ASSETRQPQH

V: TRBV5-1
J: TRBJ2-3
D: .
CDR3: ASSLEPGTDTQY

V: TRBV10-3
J: TRBJ1-1
D: TRBD1
CDR3: ATRTGSGNTEAF

V: TRBV27
J: TRBJ1-1
D: .
CDR3: ASSPGQLNTEAF

V: TRBV7-2
J: TRBJ2-3
D: .
CDR3: ASSLLLASTDTQY

V: TRBV10-3
J: TRBJ1-1
D: .
CDR3: AISGIEGGDTEAF

V: TRBV4-2
J: TRBJ1-1
D: .
CDR3: ASSSWVQGDGTEAF

V: TRBV5-1
J: TRBJ1-1
D: .
CDR3: ASSLGTALNTEAF

V: TRBV19
J: TRBJ1-1
D: TRBD1
CDR3: ASSIEDRDAF

V: TRBV10-1
J: TRBJ2-7
D: TRBD1
CDR3: ASSRDRGREQY

V: TRBV28
J: TRBJ1-2
D: TRBD1
CDR3: ASGTVYGYT

V: TRBV27
J: TRBJ1-3
D: .
CDR3: ASRRTSGNTIY

V: TRBV7-8
J: TRBJ1-2
D: .
CDR3: ASSLQGHGYT

V: TRBV24-1
J: TRBJ2-3
D: TRBD2
CDR3: ATSDLSGAFTDTQY

V: TRBV27
J: TRBJ1-1
D: TRBD1
CDR3: ASSRRGQDTEAF

V: TRBV7-3
J: TRBJ1-1
D: .
CDR3: ASSLRGGTEAF

V: TRBV6-1
J: TRBJ1-4
D: TRBD1
CDR3: ASSEWTGVEKLF

V: TRBV19
J: TRBJ2-2
D: TRBD1
CDR3: ASSVRQGTGELF

V: TRBV21-1
J: TRBJ2-7
D: .
CDR3: ASSKLQISYEQY